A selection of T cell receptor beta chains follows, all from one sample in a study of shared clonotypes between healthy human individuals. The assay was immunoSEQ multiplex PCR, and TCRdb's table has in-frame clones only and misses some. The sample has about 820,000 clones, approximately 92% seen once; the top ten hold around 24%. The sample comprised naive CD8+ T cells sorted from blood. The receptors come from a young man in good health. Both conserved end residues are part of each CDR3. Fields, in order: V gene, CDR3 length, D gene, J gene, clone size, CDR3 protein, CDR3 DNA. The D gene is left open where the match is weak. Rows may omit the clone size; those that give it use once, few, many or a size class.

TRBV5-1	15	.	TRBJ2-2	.	CASSSKQGTSGELFF	TGCGCCAGCAGCTCGAAACAAGGGACATCCGGGGAGCTGTTTTTT
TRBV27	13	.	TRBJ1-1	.	CASSYRAYTEAFF	TGTGCCAGCAGTTACAGGGCTTACACTGAAGCTTTCTTT
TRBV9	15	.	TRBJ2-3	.	CASSIQGVSTDTQYF	TGTGCCAGCAGCATCCAAGGGGTCAGCACAGATACGCAGTATTTT
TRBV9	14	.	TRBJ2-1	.	CASSVYPWAYEQFF	TGTGCCAGCAGCGTATATCCGTGGGCGTATGAGCAGTTCTTC
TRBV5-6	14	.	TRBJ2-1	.	CASSLSQIYNEQFF	TGTGCCAGCAGCTTGAGTCAGATATACAATGAGCAGTTCTTC
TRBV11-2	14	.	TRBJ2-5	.	CASSTLLQQETQYF	TGTGCCAGCAGCACACTCTTACAACAAGAGACCCAGTACTTC
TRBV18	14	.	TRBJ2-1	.	CASSPDGFPNEQFF	TGTGCCAGCTCACCTGACGGATTTCCCAATGAGCAGTTCTTC
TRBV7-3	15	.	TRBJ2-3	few	CASSLRTGGADTQYF	TGTGCCAGCAGCTTAAGGACGGGTGGGGCAGATACGCAGTATTTT
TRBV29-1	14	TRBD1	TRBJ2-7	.	CSVVKGQAPYEQYF	TGCAGCGTTGTTAAAGGACAGGCTCCATACGAGCAGTACTTC
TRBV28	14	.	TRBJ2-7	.	CASTLSNPAYEQYF	TGTGCCAGCACCCTCTCCAACCCCGCCTACGAGCAGTACTTC
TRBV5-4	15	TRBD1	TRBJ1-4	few	CASSGGQGTNEKLFF	TGTGCCAGCAGCGGGGGACAGGGGACTAATGAAAAACTGTTTTTT